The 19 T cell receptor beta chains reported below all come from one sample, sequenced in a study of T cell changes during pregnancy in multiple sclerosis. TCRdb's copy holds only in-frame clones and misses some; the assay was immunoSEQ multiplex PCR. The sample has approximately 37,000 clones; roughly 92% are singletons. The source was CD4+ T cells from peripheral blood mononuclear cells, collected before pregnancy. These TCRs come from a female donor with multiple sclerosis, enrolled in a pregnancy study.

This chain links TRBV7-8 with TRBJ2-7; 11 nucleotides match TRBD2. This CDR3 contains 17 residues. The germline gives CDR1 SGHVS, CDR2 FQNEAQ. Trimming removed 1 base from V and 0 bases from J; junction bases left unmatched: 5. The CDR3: CASSLEASGGSSYEQYF. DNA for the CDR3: TGTGCCAGCAGCTTAGAGGCTAGCGGGGGGAGCTCCTACGAGCAGTACTTC.

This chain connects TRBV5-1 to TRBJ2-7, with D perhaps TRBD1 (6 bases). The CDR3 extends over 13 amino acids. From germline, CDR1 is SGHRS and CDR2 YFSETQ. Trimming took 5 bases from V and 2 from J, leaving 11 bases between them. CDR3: CASSWGQTYEQYF. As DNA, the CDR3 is TGCGCCAGCAGTTGGGGACAAACCTACGAGCAGTACTTC. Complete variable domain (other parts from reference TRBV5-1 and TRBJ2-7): KAGVTQTPRYLIKTRGQQVTLSCSPISGHRSVSWYQQTPGQGLQFLFEYFSETQRNKGNFPGRFSGRQFSNSRSEMNVSTLELGDSALYLCASSWGQTYEQYFGPGTRLTVT.

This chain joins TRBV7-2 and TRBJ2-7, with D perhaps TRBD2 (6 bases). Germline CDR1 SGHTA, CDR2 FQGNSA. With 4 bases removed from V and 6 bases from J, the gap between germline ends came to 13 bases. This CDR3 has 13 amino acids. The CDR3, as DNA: TGTGCCAGCAGCTCGCGGGGAGCCCGCGAGCAGTACTTC. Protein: CASSSRGAREQYF.

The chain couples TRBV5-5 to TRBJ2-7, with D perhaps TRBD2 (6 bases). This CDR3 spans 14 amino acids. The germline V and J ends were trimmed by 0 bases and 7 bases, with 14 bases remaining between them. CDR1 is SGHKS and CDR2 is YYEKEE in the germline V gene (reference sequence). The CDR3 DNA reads TGTGCCAGCAGCTTGGTGGAGGGGCTGGGGGAGCAGTACTTC. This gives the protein CASSLVEGLGEQYF.

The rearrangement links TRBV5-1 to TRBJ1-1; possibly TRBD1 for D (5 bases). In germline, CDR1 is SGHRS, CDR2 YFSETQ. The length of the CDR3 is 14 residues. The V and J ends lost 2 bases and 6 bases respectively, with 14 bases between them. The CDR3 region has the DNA TGCGCCAGCAGCTTAGAGACAGCGAAGTCTGAAGCTTTCTTT. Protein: CASSLETAKSEAFF.

The CDR3 region is CASRDRVDQPQHF. The CDR3 nucleotides read TGTGCCAGTAGGGACAGGGTCGATCAGCCCCAGCATTTT. The genes are TRBV19 and TRBJ1-5; 8 nucleotides line up with TRBD1. V dropped 6 bases and J dropped 5; count of bases not matched to a gene: 3. The germline CDR1 and CDR2 sequences are LNHDA and SQIVND (reference sequence). The CDR3 totals 13 residues. Full variable domain (rest looked up from reference TRBV19 and TRBJ1-5): DGGITQSPKYLFRKEGQNVTLSCEQNLNHDAMYWYRQDPGQGLRLIYYSQIVNDFQKGDIAEGYSVSREKKESFPLTVTSAQKNPTAFYLCASRDRVDQPQHFGDGTRLSIL.

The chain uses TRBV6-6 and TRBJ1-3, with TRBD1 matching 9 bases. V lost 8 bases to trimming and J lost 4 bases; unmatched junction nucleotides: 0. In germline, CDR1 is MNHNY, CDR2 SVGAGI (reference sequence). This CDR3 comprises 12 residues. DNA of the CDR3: TGTGCCAGCGGGACAGGGGGAAACACCATATATTTT. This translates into CASGTGGNTIYF.

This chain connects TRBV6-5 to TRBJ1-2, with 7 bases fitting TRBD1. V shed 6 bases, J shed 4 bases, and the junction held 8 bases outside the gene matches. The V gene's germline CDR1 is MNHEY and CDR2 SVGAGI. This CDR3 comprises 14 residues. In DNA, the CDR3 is TGTGCCAGCAGCCCCCGACAGGGAGGCTATGGCTACACCTTC. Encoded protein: CASSPRQGGYGYTF.

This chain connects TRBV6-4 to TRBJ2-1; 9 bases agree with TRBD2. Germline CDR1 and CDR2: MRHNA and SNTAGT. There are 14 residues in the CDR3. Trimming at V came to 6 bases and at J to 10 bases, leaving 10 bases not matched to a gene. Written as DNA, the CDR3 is TGTGCCAGCAGCAAGCGGGGGGCCCTCGAGGAGCAGTTCTTC. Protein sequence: CASSKRGALEEQFF.

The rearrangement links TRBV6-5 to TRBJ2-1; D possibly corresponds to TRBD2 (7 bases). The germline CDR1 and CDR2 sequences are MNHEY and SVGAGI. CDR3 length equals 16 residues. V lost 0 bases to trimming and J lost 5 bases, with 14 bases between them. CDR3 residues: CASSYSAGAGDNEQFF. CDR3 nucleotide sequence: TGTGCCAGCAGTTACTCGGCGGGGGCAGGGGACAATGAGCAGTTCTTC.

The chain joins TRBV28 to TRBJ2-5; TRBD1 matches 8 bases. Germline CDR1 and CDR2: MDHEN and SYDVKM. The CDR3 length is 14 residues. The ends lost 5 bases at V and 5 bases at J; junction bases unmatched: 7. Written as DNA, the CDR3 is TGTGCCAGCAGTGCGGACAGGGAAGGGGAGACCCAGTACTTC. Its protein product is CASSADREGETQYF.

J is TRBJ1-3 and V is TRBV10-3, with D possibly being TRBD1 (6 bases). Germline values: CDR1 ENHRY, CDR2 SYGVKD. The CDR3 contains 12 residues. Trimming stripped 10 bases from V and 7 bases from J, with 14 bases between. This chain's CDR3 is CATKDSPNTIYF. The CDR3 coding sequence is TGTGCCACCAAGGACAGTCCGAACACCATATATTTT.

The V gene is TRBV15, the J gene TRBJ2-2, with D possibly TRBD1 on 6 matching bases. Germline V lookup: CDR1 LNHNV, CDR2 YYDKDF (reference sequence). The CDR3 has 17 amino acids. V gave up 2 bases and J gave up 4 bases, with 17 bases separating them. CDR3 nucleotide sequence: TGTGCCACCAGCAGACCAAAACAGGGTTTCGGCACCGGGGAGCTGTTTTTT. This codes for CATSRPKQGFGTGELFF.

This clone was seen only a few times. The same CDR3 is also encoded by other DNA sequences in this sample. The CDR3 DNA reads TGTGCCAGCAGTTTTGGAGGGAGTGGAAACACCATATATTTT. Its protein product is CASSFGGSGNTIYF. This chain connects TRBV6-6 to TRBJ1-3; D remains ambiguous. Germline V gene data show CDR1 as MNHNY and CDR2 as SVGAGI (reference sequence). This CDR3 has 14 residues. Trimming took off 4 bases at V and 3 bases at J, with 10 bases between the two ends.

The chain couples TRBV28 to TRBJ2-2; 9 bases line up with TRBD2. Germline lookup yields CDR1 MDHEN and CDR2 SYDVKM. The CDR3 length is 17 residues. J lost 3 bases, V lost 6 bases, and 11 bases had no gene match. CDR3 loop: CASRFGGGRADTGELFF. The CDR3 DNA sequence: TGTGCCAGCAGATTCGGAGGCGGGAGGGCGGACACCGGGGAGCTGTTTTTT.

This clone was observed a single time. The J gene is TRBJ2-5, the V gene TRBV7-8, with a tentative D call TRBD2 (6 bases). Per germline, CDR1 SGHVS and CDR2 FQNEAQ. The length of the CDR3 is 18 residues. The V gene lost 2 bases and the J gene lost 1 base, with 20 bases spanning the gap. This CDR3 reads CASSLKWGIREAQETQYF. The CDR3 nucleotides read TGTGCCAGCAGCTTAAAATGGGGGATTAGGGAGGCCCAAGAGACCCAGTACTTC.

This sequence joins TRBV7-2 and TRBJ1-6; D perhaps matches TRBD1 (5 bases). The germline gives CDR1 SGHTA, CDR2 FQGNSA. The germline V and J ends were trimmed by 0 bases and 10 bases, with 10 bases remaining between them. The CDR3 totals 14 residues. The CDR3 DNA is TGTGCCAGCAGCTTAGCAGGGGTGGAATCACCCCTCCACTTT. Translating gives CASSLAGVESPLHF.

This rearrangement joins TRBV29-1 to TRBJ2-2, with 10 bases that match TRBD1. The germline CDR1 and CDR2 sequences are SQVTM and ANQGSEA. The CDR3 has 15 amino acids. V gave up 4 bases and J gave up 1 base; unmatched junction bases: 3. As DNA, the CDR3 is TGCAGCGTTGGGGGACAGGGGAGGAACACCGGGGAGCTGTTTTTT. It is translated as CSVGGQGRNTGELFF.

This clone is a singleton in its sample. In DNA form, the CDR3 reads TGTGCCAGCAGCCCCCGGAGCGGAGAGACCCAGTACTTC. Protein product: CASSPRSGETQYF. The V call is TRBV11-3, the J call TRBJ2-5; possible D gene TRBD2, 5 bases. From germline, CDR1 is SGHNT and CDR2 YENEEA. V lost 5 bases and J lost 4, with 11 bases in between. The CDR3 length is 13 residues.